The 27 T cell receptor beta chains presented below share a single source sample, sequenced in a study of vaccination and CD4 T cells after COVID-19. These receptors are not linked to any known antigen. Cultured CD4+ T cells had their DNA profiled by the Oncomine TCR Beta short-read assay. TCRdb fed the PCR reads into MiXCR, producing one record per CDR3 protein. The sample shows approximately 3,600 distinct CDR3 sequences, approximately 22% of them seen only once. Treatment given: roughly 11-day PBMC culture with coronavirus spike peptide pools or control peptides (ViraFEST assay). It was before the COVID-19 pandemic (2011-2018) that the unexposed donor's CD4+ T cells were collected. The sequencing sample was made of CD4+ T cells from blood, cultured in vitro. The origin of the receptors is a human donor in good health.

The chain carries TRBV6-1 and TRBJ1-1, with D maybe TRBD1 (6 bases). Per germline, CDR1 MNHNS and CDR2 SASEGT. There are 13 residues in the CDR3. Trimming pared 7 bases from V and 5 bases from J, leaving 14 bases between. The CDR3, as DNA: TGTGCCAGCACCCACAGGGAAGGAACTGAAGCTTTCTTT. Residues: CASTHREGTEAFF.

This clonotype was recorded a few times. This chain connects TRBV4-3 to TRBJ1-1; 8 bases are shared with TRBD1. Germline loops: CDR1 LGHNA, CDR2 YSLEER. The CDR3 extends over 14 amino acids. V gave up 0 bases and J gave up 4 bases; unmatched junction bases: 1. The CDR3 DNA reads as TGCGCCAGCAGCCAAGAGACAGGGGTCACTGAAGCTTTCTTT. It translates to CASSQETGVTEAFF.

The chain joins TRBV4-1 to TRBJ2-7, with 7 bases that match TRBD2. Germline assignment: CDR1 MGHRA and CDR2 YSYEKL. CDR3 length equals 14 residues. Trimming at V came to 1 base and at J to 3 bases, leaving 3 bases not matched to a gene. CDR3 DNA: TGCGCCAGCAGCCAAGGCTCGGGGGGCTACGAGCAGTACTTC. Its protein product is CASSQGSGGYEQYF.

The chain links TRBV11-1 to TRBJ2-5; no definite D call. This CDR3 is built from 13 residues. V lost 1 base, J lost 4 bases, and 7 bases lay in between. Germline V CDR1 and CDR2: SGHAT, FQDESV (reference sequence). The CDR3 DNA is TGTGCCAGCAGCTTAGGATTTGGAGAGACCCAGTACTTC. It yields the protein CASSLGFGETQYF.

This clonotype was seen a few times. The chain is built from TRBV5-6 and TRBJ1-2; the match to TRBD1 covers 8 bases. The CDR3 has 16 residues. The germline V gene has CDR1 SGHDT and CDR2 YYEEEE. Germline trimming cut 0 bases from V and 5 bases from J; bases unmatched to any gene: 9. The CDR3 sequence is CASSLALGQARYGYTF. In DNA form, the CDR3 reads TGTGCCAGCAGCTTGGCACTGGGACAGGCGCGTTATGGCTACACCTTC.

The V call is TRBV7-8, the J call TRBJ2-7, with D possibly matching TRBD1 (6 bases). V lost 1 base, J lost 12 bases, and 10 bases lay in between. The CDR3 covers 11 residues. Per germline, CDR1 SGHVS and CDR2 FQNEAQ. In DNA, the CDR3 is TGTGCCAGCAGCTTAGAGGACAGTCTGTACTTC. Translation: CASSLEDSLYF.

This clonotype came up a few times. The chain has TRBV7-2 and TRBJ2-5; possible D gene TRBD1, 5 bases. Looked up from germline, CDR1 is SGHTA and CDR2 is FQGNSA. The CDR3 contains 15 residues. V lost 4 bases to trimming and J lost 0 bases, with 12 bases between them. CDR3 nucleotide sequence: TGTGCCAGCAGCTCGCAGGGAAGCGACCAAGAGACCCAGTACTTC. This encodes CASSSQGSDQETQYF.

The gene calls are TRBV10-2 and TRBJ2-1; 14 positions agree with TRBD2. The V and J ends lost 5 bases and 7 bases, in that order; junction bases with no gene match: 4. The germline CDR1 and CDR2 sequences are WSHSY and SAAADI. This CDR3 is built from 15 residues. The CDR3 nucleotides read TGCGCCAGCAGTTTGGGACTAGCGGGAGTTAATGAGCAGTTCTTC. Translating it yields CASSLGLAGVNEQFF.

CDR3 sequence reads: CSARVASAPLREQFF. The CDR3 DNA reads as TGCAGTGCTAGAGTAGCCTCTGCCCCCCTTAGGGAGCAGTTCTTC. The chain has TRBV20-1 and TRBJ2-1; D gene uncertain. The germline V gene has CDR1 DFQATT and CDR2 SNEGSKA (reference sequence). The CDR3 runs to 15 residues. Trimming left V 1 base short and J 10 bases short, with 20 bases between.

This clonotype was seen more than once but under ten times. V and J are TRBV7-3 and TRBJ2-3, with D maybe TRBD2 (6 bases). The CDR3 loop spans 13 amino acids. Trimming took 4 bases from V and 4 from J, leaving 9 bases between them. The germline V gene has CDR1 SGHTA and CDR2 FQGTGA. CDR3 in amino acids: CASSSEGPDTQYF. CDR3 DNA sequence: TGTGCCAGCAGCTCGGAGGGCCCAGATACGCAGTATTTT. Based on the CDR3 plus reference TRBV7-3 and TRBJ2-3, the full variable domain is GAGVSQTPSNKVTEKGKYVELRCDPISGHTALYWYRQSLGQGPEFLIYFQGTGAADDSGLPNDRFFAVRPEGSVSTLKIQRTERGDSAVYLCASSSEGPDTQYFGPGTRLTVL.

The V gene is TRBV23-1, the J gene TRBJ1-6, with TRBD1 identical over 8 bases. TRBV23-1 is an ORF for which the function is uncertain. V was clipped by 7 bases and J by 7 bases; unmatched bases: 6. This CDR3 has 14 residues. The CDR3 coding sequence is TGCGCCAGCATCCCCGGACAGGGAAATTCACCCCTCCACTTT. It is translated as CASIPGQGNSPLHF.

The gene calls are TRBV12-3 or TRBV12-4 and TRBJ2-5; D ambiguous. The CDR3 is 15 amino acids. V lost 3 bases and J lost 0, with 11 bases in between. In nucleotides, the CDR3 is TGTGCCAGCAGTTTTAGGTGGGTCTACCAAGAGACCCAGTACTTC. The encoded protein is CASSFRWVYQETQYF.

This chain uses TRBV28 with TRBJ1-2; 7 bases align to TRBD1. Germline loops: CDR1 MDHEN, CDR2 SYDVKM. The CDR3 sequence is 14 residues long. J was trimmed by 8 bases and V by 6 bases; bases with no gene match: 12. CDR3 sequence reads: CASRHDREVSGYTF. In DNA form, the CDR3 reads TGTGCCAGCAGACATGACAGGGAAGTGAGCGGCTACACCTTC.

This chain connects TRBV11-3 to TRBJ2-1; D possibly uses TRBD1 or TRBD2 (5 bases each). Trimming stripped 3 bases from V and 9 bases from J, with 12 bases between. Per the germline V gene, CDR1 is SGHNT and CDR2 is YENEEA. CDR3 length equals 13 residues. This chain's CDR3 is CASSFTGLGEQFF. For the CDR3, the DNA is TGTGCCAGCAGCTTTACGGGGCTCGGTGAGCAGTTCTTC.

This clonotype has a handful of counts. The chain couples TRBV20-1 to TRBJ1-1; 7 bases are a match to TRBD1. V was pared by 4 bases and J by 4 bases, with 12 bases of the junction left unmatched. The CDR3 has 15 amino acids. The germline V gene has CDR1 DFQATT and CDR2 SNEGSKA (reference sequence). The CDR3 DNA reads TGCAGTGCTACACCACCGACAGGGAGAATCACTGAAGCTTTCTTT. Translating it yields CSATPPTGRITEAFF.

The V call is TRBV29-1, the J call TRBJ1-1; D gene uncertain. The germline gives CDR1 SQVTM, CDR2 ANQGSEA. V lost 0 bases, J lost 11 bases, and 4 bases lay in between. The CDR3 consists of 9 residues. CDR3 protein: CSVEEGAFF. As DNA, the CDR3 is TGCAGCGTTGAAGAGGGCGCTTTCTTT. Full variable domain (remainder filled in from reference TRBV29-1 and TRBJ1-1): SAVISQKPSRDICQRGTSLTIQCQVDSQVTMMFWYRQQPGQSLTLIATANQGSEATYESGFVIDKFPISRPNLTFSTLTVSNMSPEDSSIYLCSVEEGAFFGQGTRLTVV.

Only a few counts were recorded for this clonotype. The chain recombines TRBV5-1 with TRBJ2-5, with a weak D call TRBD2 (7 bases). Deletions cut 2 bases from V and 6 bases from J, with 17 bases between. The CDR3 sequence is 15 residues long. Germline assignment: CDR1 SGHRS and CDR2 YFSETQ. The CDR3 DNA sequence: TGCGCCAGCAGCTTAGGGGGAGGGCGAAGCAAGACCCAGTACTTC. Amino acid sequence: CASSLGGGRSKTQYF.

The chain recombines TRBV20-1 with TRBJ1-5; 10 nucleotides match TRBD1. Trimming took 3 bases from V and 6 from J; bases not matched to a gene: 11. The CDR3 spans 16 residues. Germline loops: CDR1 DFQATT, CDR2 SNEGSKA (reference sequence). DNA of the CDR3: TGCAGTGCTAGCGGGGACAGGGGATTTCTCCGTCAGCCCCAGCATTTT. Protein sequence: CSASGDRGFLRQPQHF.

J is TRBJ2-1 and V is TRBV19, with 13 positions matching TRBD2. There are 17 residues in the CDR3. V shed 5 bases, J shed 2 bases, and the junction held 6 bases outside the gene matches. Germline CDR1 is LNHDA and CDR2 is SQIVND (reference sequence). CDR3 nucleotide sequence: TGTGCCAGTAGTCTCCGGACTAGCGGGAGTGCCTACAATGAGCAGTTCTTC. Its translation: CASSLRTSGSAYNEQFF.

The rearrangement joins TRBV4-1 to TRBJ1-1; perhaps TRBD1 as D (5 bases). The CDR3 totals 16 residues. Germline V gene data show CDR1 as MGHRA and CDR2 as YSYEKL. Trimming cost V 3 bases and J 2 bases, with 16 bases left between them. The CDR3 DNA reads TGCGCCAGCAGCCATGGTGGACGGGGCCTTAACACTGAAGCTTTCTTT. Translating gives CASSHGGRGLNTEAFF.

V is TRBV11-2 and J is TRBJ2-1; a weak D match, TRBD2 (6 bases). Looked up from germline, CDR1 is SGHAT and CDR2 is FQNNGV. V was shortened by 1 base and J by 8 bases, with 18 bases between the two germline ends. CDR3 length equals 16 residues. For the CDR3, the DNA is TGTGCCAGCAGCTTAGGTAGTAGCGGAGGGGTCGATGAGCAGTTCTTC. Amino acids: CASSLGSSGGVDEQFF. Looking up the rest from reference TRBV11-2 and TRBJ2-1 gives the full variable domain: EAGVAQSPRYKIIEKRQSVAFWCNPISGHATLYWYQQILGQGPKLLIQFQNNGVVDDSQLPKDRFSAERLKGVDSTLKIQPAKLEDSAVYLCASSLGSSGGVDEQFFGPGTRLTVL.

This clonotype is judged medium-sized. The V gene is TRBV27, the J gene TRBJ2-7; D is ambiguous. Looked up from germline, CDR1 is MNHEY and CDR2 is SMNVEV (reference sequence). Trimming removed 8 bases at V and 3 bases at J, with 5 bases between. This CDR3 is built from 10 residues. CDR3 sequence: CASGYYEQYF. CDR3 DNA sequence: TGTGCCAGCGGTTACTACGAGCAGTACTTC.

In its sample, this clonotype is medium-sized. CDR3 protein: CSARESKRGVTGDTQYF. DNA for the CDR3: TGCAGTGCTAGAGAAAGTAAGCGGGGGGTAACCGGAGATACGCAGTATTTT. This chain links TRBV20-1 with TRBJ2-3; TRBD2 matches at 9 bases. The V gene end was trimmed by 0 bases and the J gene end by 5 bases; junction bases not matched to a gene: 12. The CDR3 extends over 17 amino acids. The germline CDR1 and CDR2 sequences are DFQATT and SNEGSKA (reference sequence).

This clonotype ranks as medium-sized. The gene calls are TRBV7-2 and TRBJ2-2; 9 positions agree with TRBD2. The CDR3 contains 14 residues. Germline CDR1 reads SGHTA; CDR2 reads FQGNSA. The V and J ends lost 7 bases and 0 bases, in that order; junction bases with no gene match: 0. This chain's CDR3 is CASKRGANTGELFF. The CDR3, as DNA: TGTGCCAGCAAGCGGGGGGCGAACACCGGGGAGCTGTTTTTT.

The chain couples TRBV20-1 to TRBJ2-6; D is tentatively TRBD1 or TRBD2 (5 bases each). Per germline, CDR1 DFQATT and CDR2 SNEGSKA (reference sequence). This CDR3 is 15 amino acids long. Trimming stripped 6 bases from V and 0 bases from J, with 12 bases between. The CDR3 region has the DNA TGCAGTGCCAACGGGGCAAGCTCTGGGGCCAACGTCCTGACTTTC. Its protein is CSANGASSGANVLTF.

V usage is TRBV5-1 and J usage is TRBJ1-6; maybe TRBD1 (5 bases). Germline V gene sequence: CDR1 SGHRS, CDR2 YFSETQ. The CDR3 loop spans 12 amino acids. V lost 4 bases and J 9 bases, leaving 8 bases between the germline ends. CDR3 in DNA: TGCGCCAGCAGCCGGGGGTCTTCACCCCTCCACTTT. Amino acids: CASSRGSSPLHF.

This clonotype has only a few counts. The CDR3 bases are TGCAGTGCTAGGGCGGGACAGGGGGTGTTTTCTGGGGCCAACGTCCTGACTTTC. It specifies CSARAGQGVFSGANVLTF. The chain employs TRBV20-1 and TRBJ2-6; 11 bases are a match to TRBD1. The J segment lost 1 base and the V segment lost 3 bases, leaving 8 bases of the junction unmatched. The CDR3 spans 18 residues. Looked up from germline, CDR1 is DFQATT and CDR2 is SNEGSKA (reference sequence).